These T cell receptor beta chains were read from a single sample in a study of blood T cell repertoires in COVID-19. Sequenced by immunoSEQ multiplex PCR; TCRdb stores in-frame clones only, minus some. This sample has approximately 90,000 clones, with roughly 80% found just once. Source material: peripheral blood. The receptors stem from a man aged 60 to 75 with acute or convalescent COVID-19. Each CDR3 is given with its conserved first and last residue. Fields, in order: V gene, clone size, D gene, J gene, CDR3 DNA, CDR3 protein. A D gene is named only where the DNA matches it firmly. Clone size is not always given. Where it is, it says once, few, many or a class for expanded clones.

TRBV19,-,-,TRBJ1-5,TGTGCCAGTAGTATAAACGGGGGCAATCAGCCCCAGCATTTT,CASSINGGNQPQHF
TRBV10-3,-,-,TRBJ2-7,TGTGCCATCAGGTACAGTGGGGCCGAGCAGTACTTC,CAIRYSGAEQYF
TRBV6-5,-,TRBD1,TRBJ2-5,TGTGCCACCCAAGGAGGACAGGTCATGGAAGAGACCCAGTACTTC,CATQGGQVMEETQYF
TRBV5-6,-,-,TRBJ2-5,TGTGCCAGCAGCTTGTCAGGGCATGGGGAGACCCAGTACTTC,CASSLSGHGETQYF
TRBV5-1,-,TRBD1,TRBJ2-7,TGCGCCAGCAGCTTGACAGGGGTCCCCTCCTACGAGCAGTACTTC,CASSLTGVPSYEQYF
TRBV6-2/TRBV6-3,medium-sized,TRBD1,TRBJ2-7,TGTGCCAGCAGTTTCCAGGGGGCCGACGAGCAGTACTTC,CASSFQGADEQYF
TRBV7-8,-,-,TRBJ1-1,TGTGCCAGCGGTATTACGAGCACTGAAGCTTTCTTT,CASGITSTEAFF
TRBV7-8,-,TRBD2,TRBJ2-7,TGTGCCAGTCAAGAAGCGGGGGACTACGAGCAGTACTTC,CASQEAGDYEQYF
TRBV3-1/TRBV3-2,-,-,TRBJ2-7,TGTGCCAGCAGCCAAGAAGCCCGGGGGTTTTCCTACGAGCAGTACTTC,CASSQEARGFSYEQYF
TRBV2,few,-,TRBJ2-3,TGTGCCAGCAGTCAAGTGATGGCAGGGACAGATACGCAGTATTTT,CASSQVMAGTDTQYF
TRBV19,-,TRBD2,TRBJ2-3,TGTGCCAGTAGTTCCCGCGGGGGGGCTCTTAATACGCAGTATTTT,CASSSRGGALNTQYF
TRBV7-6,-,TRBD1,TRBJ2-3,TGTGCCAGCAGCTCCAGGGACAGGGGTAGCACAGATACGCAGTATTTT,CASSSRDRGSTDTQYF
TRBV6-5,-,TRBD1,TRBJ1-1,TGTGCCAGCAGTTACACTCAGGGGGGTAATGAAGCTTTCTTT,CASSYTQGGNEAFF
TRBV11-3,-,-,TRBJ1-1,TGTGCCAGCAGCCCATGGGGAGGCACTGAAGCTTTCTTT,CASSPWGGTEAFF
TRBV7-2,-,TRBD2,TRBJ2-7,TGTGCCAGCACCCCTAGCGGGAGAGTAGGCGAGCAGTACTTC,CASTPSGRVGEQYF
TRBV7-8,-,TRBD1,TRBJ1-3,TGTGCCAGCAGCTTTGGGACAGGGATTAACTCTGGAAACACCATATATTTT,CASSFGTGINSGNTIYF
TRBV3-1/TRBV3-2,-,-,TRBJ1-6,TGTGCCAGCAGCCAAGCGGCGGGGTCACCCCTCCACTTT,CASSQAAGSPLHF
TRBV19,few,TRBD1,TRBJ1-5,TGTGCCAGTAGTATAGAGCGACAGGGTTATTGGGGCAATCAGCCCCAGCATTTT,CASSIERQGYWGNQPQHF
TRBV5-1,-,TRBD1,TRBJ2-5,TGCGCCAGCAGCCTGGAGGTCAGGGGGCCTACCCAACCCCAAGAGACCCAGTACTTC,CASSLEVRGPTQPQETQYF
TRBV7-9,-,-,TRBJ2-2,TGTGCCAGCAGCCAAGTAGCCGGGGAGCTGTTTTTT,CASSQVAGELFF
TRBV28,-,TRBD2,TRBJ2-2,TGTGCCAGCAGGATCGGGGGGGGATCCGGGGAGCTGTTTTTT,CASRIGGGSGELFF
TRBV15,-,-,TRBJ2-1,TGTGCCACCAGCAGAGATCTCTACCCGGGAGGAGGGGGTTACAATGAGCAGTTCTTC,CATSRDLYPGGGGYNEQFF
TRBV5-4,-,-,TRBJ2-1,TGTGCCAGCACCCCGGGGGCGGGAGAGTACTACAATGAGCAGTTCTTC,CASTPGAGEYYNEQFF
TRBV11-2,-,-,TRBJ2-5,TGTGCCAGCAGCTTATTACAGGGTAGGGAGACCCAGTACTTC,CASSLLQGRETQYF
TRBV7-4,once,-,TRBJ2-5,TGTGCCAGCAGGGTTCGTGCGGGACGCCAACAAGAGACCCAGTACTTC,CASRVRAGRQQETQYF
TRBV6-5,-,-,TRBJ1-1,TGTGCCAGCAACATCCAGGGGAACACTGAAGCTTTCTTT,CASNIQGNTEAFF
TRBV9,-,TRBD2,TRBJ2-1,TGTGCCAGCAGCCCCCAGATTAGCGGGAGGGCGGGATTCAATGAGCAGTTCTTC,CASSPQISGRAGFNEQFF
TRBV3-1/TRBV3-2,-,TRBD1,TRBJ2-2,TGTGCCACCTGGACAGGGGTCACCGGGGAGCTGTTTTTT,CATWTGVTGELFF
TRBV24-1,-,TRBD1,TRBJ2-2,TGTGCCACCAGTCCCGGGACAGGGAACACCGGGGAGCTGTTTTTT,CATSPGTGNTGELFF
TRBV5-1,-,TRBD1,TRBJ2-5,TGCGCCAGCAGCTTGGATGACAGGGGGAGGTCGGCCCAGTACTTC,CASSLDDRGRSAQYF
TRBV3-1/TRBV3-2,-,TRBD1,TRBJ2-7,TGTGCCAGCAGCCAAGATAACGGGACAGGGAGGCCACAAAGGGAATCCTACGAGCAGTACTTC,CASSQDNGTGRPQRESYEQYF
TRBV19,-,TRBD1,TRBJ2-3,TGTGCCAGTAGTATCCCAGATCCGGGACAGGCTAGCACAGATACGCAGTATTTT,CASSIPDPGQASTDTQYF
TRBV6-2/TRBV6-3,-,-,TRBJ2-5,TGTGCCAGCAGCCTAAACCGGGGGGCCGGTGAGACCCAGTACTTC,CASSLNRGAGETQYF
TRBV30,-,-,TRBJ2-7,TGTGCCTGGAGTCAGGTGTCCTACGAGCAGTACTTC,CAWSQVSYEQYF
TRBV12-5,-,TRBD2,TRBJ2-7,TGTGCTAGTGGGTTGAGTAGCGGGAGCGAGCAGTACTTC,CASGLSSGSEQYF
TRBV20-1,-,TRBD1,TRBJ1-6,TGCAGTGCTAGTACCGGGACAGGGGTTTCACCCCTCCACTTT,CSASTGTGVSPLHF
TRBV6-5,-,TRBD1,TRBJ1-5,TGTGCCAGTGTATGGACAGGGGGAAATCAGCCCCAGCATTTT,CASVWTGGNQPQHF
TRBV10-3,-,TRBD1,TRBJ1-5,TGTGCCATCAGTGAAGACAGGGGAAAGACATTTGGCAATCAGCCCCAGCATTTT,CAISEDRGKTFGNQPQHF
TRBV10-3,-,-,TRBJ1-2,TGTGCCATCAGTCCTACCGTATATGGCTACACCTTC,CAISPTVYGYTF
TRBV12-5,once,TRBD1,TRBJ1-2,TGTGCTAGTGGTCCAGGGGGTCACGGTGGCTACACCTTC,CASGPGGHGGYTF
TRBV28,-,TRBD2,TRBJ2-2,TGTGCCAGCAGTTTATTACTAGCGGAAAACACCGGGGAGCTGTTTTTT,CASSLLLAENTGELFF
TRBV5-1,-,TRBD2,TRBJ2-2,TGCGCCAGTGACCTTCCTAGCGGGAGTTCCGCGAACACCGGGGAGCTGTTTTTT,CASDLPSGSSANTGELFF
TRBV9,-,TRBD2,TRBJ2-1,TGTGCCAGCAGCGTAGGCGGGAGGTTCTACAATGAGCAGTTCTTC,CASSVGGRFYNEQFF